This TCR beta chain was recorded in a study of metastatic and nonmetastatic thyroid tumors. Study at large: Across peripheral blood and tumor or nodule tissue samples taken from malignant and benign thyroid patients, the repertoires were compared with one another. Findings of the study overall: Compared with benign nodules, malignant thyroid tumors were reported to have significantly higher TCR beta diversity in both blood and tumor.

V lost 4 bases to trimming and J lost 5 bases; unmatched junction nucleotides: 11. Germline CDR1 MNHNS, CDR2 SASEGT. This CDR3 contains 17 residues. Authors' analysis steps: What underpinned the distant-metastasis classifier for papillary thyroid cancer was the set of CDR3 differences across clinicopathological groups. MiXCR reprocessed the PCR reads for TCRdb. TCRdb, not the authors, supplied the V and J calls. Found here are some 40,000 clones, roughly 13% of them singletons; the top ten hold 8% to 10%. About this clone: The target antigen is unknown.

Patients had received no treatment of any kind before thyroid surgery. The V and J genes are TRBV6-1 and TRBJ2-5; 12 nucleotides line up with TRBD2. This TCR was recovered from a female donor with papillary thyroid cancer or a benign thyroid nodule (not recorded which). Some clones in this sample may be carry-over from other donors' samples. Sequenced: blood. The CDR3 spells CASSVLTSGSRGETQYF. DNA of the CDR3: TGTGCCAGCAGTGTCTTGACTAGCGGGAGTCGTGGGGAGACCCAGTACTTC.